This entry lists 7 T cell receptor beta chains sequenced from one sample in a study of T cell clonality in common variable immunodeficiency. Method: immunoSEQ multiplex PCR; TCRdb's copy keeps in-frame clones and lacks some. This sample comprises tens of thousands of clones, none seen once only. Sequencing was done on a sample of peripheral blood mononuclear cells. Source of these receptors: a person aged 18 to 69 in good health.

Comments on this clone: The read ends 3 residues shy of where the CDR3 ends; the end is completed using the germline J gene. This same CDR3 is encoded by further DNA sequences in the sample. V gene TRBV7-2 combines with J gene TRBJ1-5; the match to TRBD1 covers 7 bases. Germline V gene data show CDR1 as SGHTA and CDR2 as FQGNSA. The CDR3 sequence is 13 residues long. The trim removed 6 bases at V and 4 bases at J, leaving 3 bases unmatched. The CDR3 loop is CASSYRGNQPQHF. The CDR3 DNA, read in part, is TGTGCCAGCAGTTACAGGGGAAATCAGCCC.

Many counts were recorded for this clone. The DNA read from the CDR3 is TGTGCCAGCAAGCGGGACAGGGGAGGCAATGAG. Amino acids: CASKRDRGGNE. The CDR3 reads in full as CASKRDRGGNEQFF. This sequence joins TRBV2 and TRBJ2-1; TRBD1 matches at 10 bases. The CDR3 is cut off 3 residues early in the read; its end comes from the germline J gene. The length of the CDR3 is 14 residues. Per the germline V gene, CDR1 is SNHLY and CDR2 is FYNNEI. After removal of 7 bases from V and 6 bases from J, the junction contained 6 bases not matched to a gene.

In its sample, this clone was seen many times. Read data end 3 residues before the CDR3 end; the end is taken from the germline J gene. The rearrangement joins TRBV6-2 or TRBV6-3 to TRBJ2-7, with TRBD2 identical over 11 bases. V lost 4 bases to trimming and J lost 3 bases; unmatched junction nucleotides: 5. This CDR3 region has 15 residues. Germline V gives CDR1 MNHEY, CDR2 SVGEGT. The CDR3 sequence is CASSSSGTSGYEQYF. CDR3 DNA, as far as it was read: TGTGCCAGCAGTTCTTCCGGGACTAGCGGCTACGAG.

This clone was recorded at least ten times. The CDR3: CASSPVPTGELFF. CDR3 DNA, as far as it was read: TGTGCCAGCAGCCCGGTCCCCACCGGGGAG. The chain employs TRBV7-3 and TRBJ2-2; D is ambiguous. With the read ending 3 residues before the CDR3 end, the germline J gene is used to fill in that end. The V end lost 5 bases, the J end lost 4 bases, and 8 bases lay between the germline ends. The CDR3 is 13 amino acids. Germline lookup yields CDR1 SGHTA and CDR2 FQGTGA.

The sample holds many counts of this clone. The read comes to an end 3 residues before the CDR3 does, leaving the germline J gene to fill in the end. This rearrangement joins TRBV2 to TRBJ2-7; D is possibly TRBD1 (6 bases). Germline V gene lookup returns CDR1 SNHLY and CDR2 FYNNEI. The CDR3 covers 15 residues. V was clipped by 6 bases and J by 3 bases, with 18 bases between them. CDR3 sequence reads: CASRLRDTAFYEQYF. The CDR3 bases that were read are TGTGCCAGCAGGCTTAGGGACACGGCGTTCTACGAG.

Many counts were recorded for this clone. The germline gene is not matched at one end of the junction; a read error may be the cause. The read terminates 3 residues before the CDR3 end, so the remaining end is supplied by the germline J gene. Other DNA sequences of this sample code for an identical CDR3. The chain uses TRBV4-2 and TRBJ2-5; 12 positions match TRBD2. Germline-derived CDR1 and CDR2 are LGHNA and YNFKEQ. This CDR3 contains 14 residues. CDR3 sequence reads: CASSQTSGRETQYF. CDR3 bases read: TGCGCCAGCAGCCAGACTAGCGGGAGAGAGACC.

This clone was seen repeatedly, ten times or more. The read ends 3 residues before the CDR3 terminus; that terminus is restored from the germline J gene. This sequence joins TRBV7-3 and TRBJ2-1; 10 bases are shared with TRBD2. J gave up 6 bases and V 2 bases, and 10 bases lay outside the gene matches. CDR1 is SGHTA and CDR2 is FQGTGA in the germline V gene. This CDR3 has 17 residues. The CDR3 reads CASSLRSGRARRNEQFF. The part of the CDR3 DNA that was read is TGTGCCAGCAGCTTACGGAGCGGGAGGGCCCGTCGCAATGAG. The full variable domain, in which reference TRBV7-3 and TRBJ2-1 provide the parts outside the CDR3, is GAGVSQTPSNKVTEKGKYVELRCDPISGHTALYWYRQSLGQGPEFLIYFQGTGAADDSGLPNDRFFAVRPEGSVSTLKIQRTERGDSAVYLCASSLRSGRARRNEQFFGPGTRLTVL.